The next 28 T cell receptor beta chains were all read from a single sample in a study of regulatory T cells in long-lasting Graves disease. Described time point: newly diagnosed GD, antithyroid drugs for less than 3 months. The TCR library was made from RNA extracted from PBMCs. TCR beta libraries were built with iRepertoire HTBI primers and Arm-PCR of CDR3 regions. TCRdb called the multiplex PCR reads again in MiXCR, with one record for every CDR3 protein. The repertoire consists of 410,000 or so distinct CDR3 sequences, with about 15% occurring once and the leading ten covering approximately 15%. In addition, the sample was reused for a study of T cells in Graves' hyperthyroidism and ophthalmopathy.

This specimen was peripheral blood mononuclear cells (PBMCs), taken at new diagnosis, from a patient treated with antithyroid drugs. The origin of the receptors is a woman between 25 and 40 years old with Graves disease.

The table lists this clonotype with many counts. This rearrangement joins TRBV11-2 to TRBJ2-1; TRBD1 matches at 7 bases. The germline V gene has CDR1 SGHAT and CDR2 FQNNGV. The CDR3 covers 13 residues. J gave up 10 bases and V 4 bases, and 7 bases lay outside the gene matches. The CDR3 sequence: CASSSKGAPEQFF. In DNA, the CDR3 is TGTGCCAGCAGCTCTAAGGGGGCGCCGGAGCAGTTCTTC.

This clonotype has a handful of counts. The chain carries TRBV9 and TRBJ2-7; a weak D match, TRBD2 (5 bases). This CDR3 has 14 residues. V dropped 1 base and J dropped 0 bases, with 8 bases sitting between them. Germline V gives CDR1 SGDLS, CDR2 YYNGEE. As DNA, the CDR3 is TGTGCCAGCAGCGTACGGGATAGCTCCTACGAGCAGTACTTC. This encodes CASSVRDSSYEQYF.

The sample holds many counts of this clonotype. The CDR3 protein is CASSELREAFF. In DNA, the CDR3 is TGTGCCAGCAGTGAGCTTAGAGAAGCTTTCTTT. The gene calls are TRBV6-1 and TRBJ1-1; no clear D. The CDR3 runs to 11 residues. Germline assignment: CDR1 MNHNS and CDR2 SASEGT. Trimming pared 3 bases from V and 8 bases from J, leaving 7 bases between.

This clonotype was counted between two and nine times. This chain connects TRBV4-1 to TRBJ1-4; 8 positions agree with TRBD1. Germline V lookup: CDR1 MGHRA, CDR2 YSYEKL. The CDR3 is made up of 16 amino acids. The ends lost 1 base at V and 7 bases at J; junction bases unmatched: 8. The CDR3 here is CASSQGEQGGSEKLFF. Written as DNA, the CDR3 is TGCGCCAGCAGCCAAGGAGAACAGGGGGGAAGTGAAAAACTGTTTTTT.

The genes are TRBV25-1 and TRBJ1-1, with D uncertain. V lost 6 bases to trimming and J lost 6 bases, with 14 bases between them. The CDR3 is made up of 13 amino acids. Germline V gives CDR1 MGHDK, CDR2 SYGVNS. The CDR3 DNA reads TGTGCCAGCAGGGACCTGGGGAGGGCTGAAGCTTTCTTT. This translates into CASRDLGRAEAFF.

The chain uses TRBV14 and TRBJ2-5; D not certain. Germline V lookup: CDR1 SGHDN, CDR2 FVKESK. This CDR3 spans 11 amino acids. Trimming cost V 7 bases and J 5 bases, with 8 bases left between them. CDR3 protein: CASNLRETQYF. DNA of the CDR3: TGTGCCAGCAATCTAAGGGAGACCCAGTACTTC.

The chain uses TRBV6-2 or TRBV6-3 and TRBJ2-5; 7 bases match TRBD2. V lost 3 bases and J lost 7; bases outside the gene matches: 14. CDR1 and CDR2 (germline): MNHEY, SVGEGT. The CDR3 has 16 residues. CDR3 in amino acids: CASSYSHRDYVGTQYF. The CDR3 coding sequence is TGTGCCAGCAGTTATTCTCACCGGGACTATGTCGGGACCCAGTACTTC.

This clonotype showed up many times. The V gene is TRBV12-3 or TRBV12-4, the J gene TRBJ2-2, with 9 nucleotides matching TRBD1. V shed 6 bases, J shed 5 bases, and the junction held 7 bases outside the gene matches. The CDR3 sequence is 15 residues long. DNA for the CDR3: TGTGCCAGCAGCCCGGGACAGGGTCCGACCGGGGAGCTGTTTTTT. Residues: CASSPGQGPTGELFF.

The V and J genes are TRBV12-3 or TRBV12-4 and TRBJ2-1; D not certain. The CDR3 length is 14 residues. The ends were cut back, 3 bases at V and 5 bases at J, with 11 bases in the middle. CDR3 amino acids: CASSFATGDNEQFF. The CDR3 DNA is TGTGCCAGCAGTTTTGCTACTGGTGACAATGAGCAGTTCTTC.

This clonotype was seen ten or more times. The chain combines TRBV19 with TRBJ1-1; TRBD1 is a possible D gene (6 bases). V dropped 4 bases and J dropped 5 bases, with 17 bases sitting between them. This CDR3 is built from 15 residues. The germline gives CDR1 LNHDA, CDR2 SQIVND (reference sequence). The CDR3 sequence: CASSNLQGVPTEAFF. The CDR3 DNA follows: TGTGCCAGTAGTAACTTACAGGGAGTTCCGACTGAAGCTTTCTTT.

The chain recombines TRBV5-4 with TRBJ1-5; unclear D gene. Trimming shortened V by 0 bases and J by 9 bases, and 7 bases separated the two germline ends. Germline V gives CDR1 SGHNT, CDR2 YYREEE (reference sequence). The CDR3 has 12 residues. CDR3 loop: CASSLDGSPQHF. The CDR3 bases are TGTGCCAGCAGCTTGGACGGTTCGCCCCAGCATTTT. The full variable domain, its missing parts supplied by reference TRBV5-4 and TRBJ1-5, is ETGVTQSPTHLIKTRGQQVTLRCSSQSGHNTVSWYQQALGQGPQFIFQYYREEENGRGNFPPRFSGLQFPNYSSELNVNALELDDSALYLCASSLDGSPQHFGDGTRLSIL.

This chain joins TRBV4-1 and TRBJ1-2; no firm D call. Between the trimmed V and J ends, which lost 0 bases and 7 bases, there was a span of 18 bases. Germline V gene lookup returns CDR1 MGHRA and CDR2 YSYEKL. The CDR3 is 16 amino acids. CDR3 sequence: CASSQDRLLEGSGYTF. The CDR3 DNA is TGCGCCAGCAGCCAAGACCGCCTGTTGGAGGGAAGTGGCTACACCTTC.

This clonotype was seen at least ten times. The rearrangement joins TRBV3-1 to TRBJ2-4; TRBD2 matches at 7 bases. Trimming took 3 bases from V and 1 from J; bases not matched to a gene: 0. CDR1 and CDR2 (germline): LGHDT, YNNKEL (reference sequence). The CDR3 runs to 14 residues. CDR3 region: CASSQGGAKNIQYF. CDR3 in DNA: TGTGCCAGCAGCCAGGGAGGGGCCAAAAACATTCAGTACTTC.

This sequence joins TRBV12-3 or TRBV12-4 and TRBJ2-7; 7 bases map to TRBD1. This CDR3 region has 13 residues. The junction had 2 bases not matched to a gene; V was cut back by 6 bases and J by 0 bases. The DNA for the CDR3 is TGTGCCAGCAGACAGGGGCCCTCCTACGAGCAGTACTTC. It is translated as CASRQGPSYEQYF.

This clonotype was detected a few times. The rearrangement links TRBV5-1 to TRBJ1-2; tentatively, D is TRBD1 (5 bases). Per the germline V gene, CDR1 is SGHRS and CDR2 is YFSETQ. With 4 bases removed from V and 4 bases from J, the gap between germline ends came to 14 bases. This CDR3 is 14 amino acids long. The CDR3 bases are TGCGCCAGCAGCGCACATGGAGGGACCTATGGCTACACCTTC. Amino acid sequence: CASSAHGGTYGYTF.

This clonotype was seen only a few times. The chain uses TRBV9 and TRBJ1-6; 7 bases match TRBD1. The germline V gene has CDR1 SGDLS and CDR2 YYNGEE. The CDR3 spans 15 residues. J gave up 5 bases and V 4 bases, and 6 bases lay outside the gene matches. CDR3 in DNA: TGTGCCAGCAGCCCTAGACAGGGAGATAATTCACCCCTCCACTTT. Translation gives CASSPRQGDNSPLHF.

To note about this clonotype: One end of the junction does not line up with germline, which may come from a read error. The J gene is TRBJ2-1, the V gene TRBV5-1, with 8 bases fitting TRBD2. This CDR3 spans 17 amino acids. Germline loops: CDR1 SGHRS, CDR2 YFSETQ. DNA of the CDR3: TGCGCCAGCAGCTTGGGGGAAAAGCGGGAGTTCTCAGAGACCCAGCACTTC. Its protein is CASSLGEKREFSETQHF.

This clonotype has just a few counts. This chain uses TRBV20-1 with TRBJ2-2, with no clear D. CDR3 size: 15 residues. Germline CDR1 is DFQATT and CDR2 is SNEGSKA (reference sequence). With 3 bases removed from V and 3 bases from J, the gap between germline ends came to 14 bases. CDR3 DNA: TGCAGTGCTAGGGCCGGAGCTATAGACACCGGGGAGCTGTTTTTT. It specifies CSARAGAIDTGELFF.

This chain uses TRBV7-9 with TRBJ1-1; D might be TRBD1 (5 bases). This CDR3 is built from 15 residues. Germline-derived CDR1 and CDR2 are SEHNR and FQNEAQ (reference sequence). Trimming pared 1 base from V and 10 bases from J, leaving 19 bases between. CDR3 loop: CASSLVGVAGQAAFF. DNA for the CDR3: TGTGCCAGCAGCTTAGTTGGGGTTGCGGGGCAAGCAGCTTTCTTT.

This clonotype was seen more than once but under ten times. The rearrangement joins TRBV27 to TRBJ2-7; TRBD2 matches 9 bases. This CDR3 spans 19 amino acids. Losses at the gene ends were 3 bases for V and 0 bases for J; bases not matched to a gene: 15. From germline, CDR1 is MNHEY and CDR2 SMNVEV (reference sequence). The CDR3 DNA is TGTGCCAGCAGTTTTATCGAGCATAGCGGGAGTGGGTACTCCTACGAGCAGTACTTC. Encoded protein: CASSFIEHSGSGYSYEQYF.

This clonotype was observed many times. J is TRBJ2-7 and V is TRBV2, with 13 bases lining up with TRBD2. The length of the CDR3 is 15 residues. Germline V CDR1 and CDR2: SNHLY, FYNNEI. V trimming: 6 bases; J trimming: 2 bases; junction bases outside the gene matches: 4. The CDR3 coding sequence is TGTGCCAGCAGGGAGGGACTAGCGGGAACCTACGAGCAGTACTTC. Translating gives CASREGLAGTYEQYF.

The J gene is TRBJ2-1, the V gene TRBV20-1; 9 nucleotides match TRBD2. With 8 bases clipped from V and 9 bases from J, the junction kept 14 bases outside the gene matches. The CDR3 is 14 residues long. Germline CDR1 DFQATT, CDR2 SNEGSKA (reference sequence). For the CDR3, the DNA is TGCAGTACCCCCCGGGGAGCGGGAGGTGGTGAGCAGTTCTTC. Protein sequence: CSTPRGAGGGEQFF.

This chain links TRBV6-1 with TRBJ1-6, with a weak D call TRBD1 (6 bases). Germline V gene data show CDR1 as MNHNS and CDR2 as SASEGT. V was clipped by 5 bases and J by 10 bases, with 18 bases between them. The CDR3 covers 15 residues. The CDR3 DNA follows: TGTGCCAGCAGTCAGGGGACACAAGTCCCCTCACCCCTCCACTTT. As protein: CASSQGTQVPSPLHF.

This clonotype was recorded many times. This rearrangement joins TRBV30 to TRBJ2-7; the D gene is possibly TRBD1 (6 bases). Germline-derived CDR1 and CDR2 are GTSNPN and SVGIG (reference sequence). V lost 3 bases to trimming and J lost 2 bases, with 11 bases between them. The CDR3 spans 13 residues. The CDR3 loop is CAWSRTGTYEQYF. CDR3 coding DNA: TGTGCCTGGAGCCGAACAGGGACCTACGAGCAGTACTTC.

In its sample, this clonotype was seen a few times. Without the conserved terminal phenylalanine or tryptophan, this CDR3 likely stems from a read error. The V gene is TRBV5-1, the J gene TRBJ2-1; 11 bases fit TRBD2. V trimming: 0 bases; J trimming: 4 bases; junction bases outside the gene matches: 3. Germline-derived CDR1 and CDR2 are SGHRS and YFSETQ. The CDR3 sequence is 16 residues long. DNA of the CDR3: TGCGCCAGCAGCTTGGGTCGACTAGCGGGGTACAATGAGCAGTTCCTC. Amino acid sequence: CASSLGRLAGYNEQFL.

This clonotype was seen many times. A read error may produce the germline difference seen at one junction end. The chain couples TRBV12-3 or TRBV12-4 to TRBJ2-7; no clear D. CDR3 size: 14 residues. The CDR3 DNA is TGTGCCAGCACCGGACGTTCCGACTCCCACGAGCAGTACTTC. This sequence encodes CASTGRSDSHEQYF.

This clonotype was seen repeatedly, ten times or more. This chain joins TRBV29-1 and TRBJ2-7, with TRBD2 identical over 14 bases. This CDR3 region has 13 residues. Germline V lookup: CDR1 SQVTM, CDR2 ANQGSEA. The J segment lost 7 bases and the V segment lost 6 bases, leaving 5 bases of the junction unmatched. The CDR3 spells CSVSGLAGGEQYF. CDR3 bases: TGCAGCGTCTCCGGACTAGCGGGAGGAGAGCAGTACTTC.

Only a few counts were recorded for this clonotype. V and J are TRBV24-1 and TRBJ2-1, with D tentatively TRBD1 (6 bases). Between the trimmed V and J ends, which lost 4 bases and 1 base, there was a span of 16 bases. The CDR3 totals 17 residues. Germline-derived CDR1 and CDR2 are KGHDR and SFDVKD. The CDR3 nucleotides read TGTGCCACCAGTGAGGCCCCGGGACATCAGTCCTACAATGAGCAGTTCTTC. Amino acids: CATSEAPGHQSYNEQFF.